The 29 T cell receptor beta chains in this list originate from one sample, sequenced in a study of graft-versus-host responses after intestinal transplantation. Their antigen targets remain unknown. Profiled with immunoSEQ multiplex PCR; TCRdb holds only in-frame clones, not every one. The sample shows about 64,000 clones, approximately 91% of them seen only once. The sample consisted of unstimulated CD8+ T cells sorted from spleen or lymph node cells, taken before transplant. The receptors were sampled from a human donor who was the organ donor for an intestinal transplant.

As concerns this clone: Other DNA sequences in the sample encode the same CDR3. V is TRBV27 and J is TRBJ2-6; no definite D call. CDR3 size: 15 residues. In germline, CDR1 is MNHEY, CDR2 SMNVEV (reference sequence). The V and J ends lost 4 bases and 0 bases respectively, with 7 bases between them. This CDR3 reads CASSSLLSGANVLTF. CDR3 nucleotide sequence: TGTGCCAGCAGTTCCCTACTCTCTGGGGCCAACGTCCTGACTTTC.

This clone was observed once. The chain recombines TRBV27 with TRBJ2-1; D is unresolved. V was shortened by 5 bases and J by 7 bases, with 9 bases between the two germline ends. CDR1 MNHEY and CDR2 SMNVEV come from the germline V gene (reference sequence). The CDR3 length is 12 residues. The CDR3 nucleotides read TGTGCCAGCAGTCTAACGTCGAATGAGCAGTTCTTC. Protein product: CASSLTSNEQFF.

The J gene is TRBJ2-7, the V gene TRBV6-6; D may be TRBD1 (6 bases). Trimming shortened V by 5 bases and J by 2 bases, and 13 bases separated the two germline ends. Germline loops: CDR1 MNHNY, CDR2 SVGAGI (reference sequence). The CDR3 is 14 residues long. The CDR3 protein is CASSNYRVPYEQYF. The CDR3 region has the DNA TGTGCCAGCAGTAATTACAGGGTTCCCTACGAGCAGTACTTC.

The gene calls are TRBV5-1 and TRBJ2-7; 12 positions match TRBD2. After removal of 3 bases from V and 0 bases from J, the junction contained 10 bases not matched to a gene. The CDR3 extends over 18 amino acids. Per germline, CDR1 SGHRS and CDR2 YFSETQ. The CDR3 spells CASSSAASGRASSYEQYF. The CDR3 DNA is TGCGCCAGCAGCTCGGCGGCTAGCGGGAGGGCGAGCTCCTACGAGCAGTACTTC.

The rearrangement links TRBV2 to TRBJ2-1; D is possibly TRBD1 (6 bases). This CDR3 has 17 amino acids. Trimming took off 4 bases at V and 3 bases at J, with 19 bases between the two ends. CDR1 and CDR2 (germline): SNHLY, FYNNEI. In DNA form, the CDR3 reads TGTGCCAGCAGTGGGAGTTGGGGGCCTAGGCTCTACAATGAGCAGTTCTTC. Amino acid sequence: CASSGSWGPRLYNEQFF.

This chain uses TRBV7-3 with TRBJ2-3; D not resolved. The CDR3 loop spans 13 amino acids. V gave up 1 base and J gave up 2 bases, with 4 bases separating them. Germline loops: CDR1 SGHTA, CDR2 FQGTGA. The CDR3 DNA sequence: TGTGCCAGCAGCTTAAGGCCCACAGATACGCAGTATTTT. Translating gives CASSLRPTDTQYF. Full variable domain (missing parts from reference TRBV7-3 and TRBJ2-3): GAGVSQTPSNKVTEKGKYVELRCDPISGHTALYWYRQSLGQGPEFLIYFQGTGAADDSGLPNDRFFAVRPEGSVSTLKIQRTERGDSAVYLCASSLRPTDTQYFGPGTRLTVL.

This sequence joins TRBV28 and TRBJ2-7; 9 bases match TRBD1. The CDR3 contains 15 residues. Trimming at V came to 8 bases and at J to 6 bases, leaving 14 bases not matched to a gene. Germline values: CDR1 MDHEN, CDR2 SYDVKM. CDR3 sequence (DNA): TGTGCCAGCCTCCCATGGGACAGGGAACCACTCGAGCAGTACTTC. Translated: CASLPWDREPLEQYF.

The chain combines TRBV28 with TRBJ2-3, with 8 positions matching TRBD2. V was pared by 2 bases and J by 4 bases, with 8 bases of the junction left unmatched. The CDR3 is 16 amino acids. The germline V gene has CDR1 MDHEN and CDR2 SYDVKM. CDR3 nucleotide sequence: TGTGCCAGCAGTTTACTGGCGGGAGGTGAGCCAGATACGCAGTATTTT. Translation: CASSLLAGGEPDTQYF.

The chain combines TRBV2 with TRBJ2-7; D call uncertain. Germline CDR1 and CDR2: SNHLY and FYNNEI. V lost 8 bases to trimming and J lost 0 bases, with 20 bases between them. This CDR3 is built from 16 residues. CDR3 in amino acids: CASGCQVNPYSYEQYF. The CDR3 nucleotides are TGTGCCAGCGGCTGTCAGGTGAATCCTTACTCCTACGAGCAGTACTTC.

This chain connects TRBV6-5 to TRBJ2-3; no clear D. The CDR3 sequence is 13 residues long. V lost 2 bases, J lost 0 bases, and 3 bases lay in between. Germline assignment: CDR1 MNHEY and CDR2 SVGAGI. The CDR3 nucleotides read TGTGCCAGCAGTTACCGGAGCACAGATACGCAGTATTTT. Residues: CASSYRSTDTQYF.

CDR3 DNA: TGTGCACAGGACAGGGTGAGCACCGGGGAGCTGTTTTTT. This sequence encodes CAQDRVSTGELFF. The rearrangement links TRBV30 to TRBJ2-2; 8 bases fit TRBD1. CDR3 length equals 13 residues. Per germline, CDR1 GTSNPN and CDR2 SVGIG (reference sequence).

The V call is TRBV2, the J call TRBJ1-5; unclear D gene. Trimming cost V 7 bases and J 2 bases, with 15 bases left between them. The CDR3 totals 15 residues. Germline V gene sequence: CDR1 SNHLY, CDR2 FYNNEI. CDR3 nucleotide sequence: TGTGCCAGCACCCCCGAGCGGGAGGGCAATCAGCCCCAGCATTTT. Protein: CASTPEREGNQPQHF.

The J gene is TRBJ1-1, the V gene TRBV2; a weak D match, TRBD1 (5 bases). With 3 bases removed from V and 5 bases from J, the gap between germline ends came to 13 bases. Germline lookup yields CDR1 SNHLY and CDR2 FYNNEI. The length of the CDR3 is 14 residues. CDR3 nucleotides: TGTGCCAGCAGTGACCACGACAGAAGGACTGAAGCTTTCTTT. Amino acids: CASSDHDRRTEAFF.

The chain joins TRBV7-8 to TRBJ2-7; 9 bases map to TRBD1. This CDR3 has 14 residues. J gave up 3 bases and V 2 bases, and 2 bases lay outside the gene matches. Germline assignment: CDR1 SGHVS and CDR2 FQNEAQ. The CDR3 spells CASSLRDRVYEQYF. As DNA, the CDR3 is TGTGCCAGCAGCTTAAGGGACAGGGTCTACGAGCAGTACTTC.

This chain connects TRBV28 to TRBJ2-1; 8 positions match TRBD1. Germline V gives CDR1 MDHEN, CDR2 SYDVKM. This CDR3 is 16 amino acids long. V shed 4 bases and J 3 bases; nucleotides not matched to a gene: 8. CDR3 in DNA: TGTGCCAGCAGTTCTCCCGACAGGGGATACTACAATGAGCAGTTCTTC. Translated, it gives CASSSPDRGYYNEQFF.

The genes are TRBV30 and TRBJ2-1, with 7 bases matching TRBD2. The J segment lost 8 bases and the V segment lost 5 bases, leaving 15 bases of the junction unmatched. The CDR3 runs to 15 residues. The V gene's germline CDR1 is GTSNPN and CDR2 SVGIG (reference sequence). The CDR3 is CAWLSASGGVDEQFF. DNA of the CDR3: TGTGCCTGGCTCTCCGCTAGCGGAGGGGTAGATGAGCAGTTCTTC.

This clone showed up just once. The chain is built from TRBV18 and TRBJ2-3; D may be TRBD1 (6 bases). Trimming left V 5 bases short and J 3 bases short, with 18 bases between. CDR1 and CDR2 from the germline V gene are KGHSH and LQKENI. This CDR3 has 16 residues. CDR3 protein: CASSAVTGSGTDTQYF. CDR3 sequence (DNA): TGTGCCAGCTCAGCCGTGACAGGCTCAGGGACAGATACGCAGTATTTT.

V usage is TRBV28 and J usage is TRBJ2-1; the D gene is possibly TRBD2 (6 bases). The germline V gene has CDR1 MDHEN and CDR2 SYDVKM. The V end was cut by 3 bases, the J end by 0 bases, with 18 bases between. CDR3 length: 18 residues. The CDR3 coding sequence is TGTGCCAGCAGTTTTGCGGGACGCCTCTTTAGCTCCTACAATGAGCAGTTCTTC. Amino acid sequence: CASSFAGRLFSSYNEQFF.

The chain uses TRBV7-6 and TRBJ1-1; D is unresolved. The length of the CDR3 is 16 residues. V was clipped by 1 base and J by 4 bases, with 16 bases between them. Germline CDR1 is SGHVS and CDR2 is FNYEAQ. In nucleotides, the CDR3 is TGTGCCAGCAGCTTAGTGCACGGCTCCTCGGGCACTGAAGCTTTCTTT. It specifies CASSLVHGSSGTEAFF.

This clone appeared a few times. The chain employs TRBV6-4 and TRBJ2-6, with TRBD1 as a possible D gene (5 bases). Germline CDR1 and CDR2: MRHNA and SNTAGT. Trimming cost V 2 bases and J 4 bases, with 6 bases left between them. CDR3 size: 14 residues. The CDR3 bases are TGTGCCAGCAGTGACAGGGGCGGGGCCAACGTCCTGACTTTC. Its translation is CASSDRGGANVLTF.

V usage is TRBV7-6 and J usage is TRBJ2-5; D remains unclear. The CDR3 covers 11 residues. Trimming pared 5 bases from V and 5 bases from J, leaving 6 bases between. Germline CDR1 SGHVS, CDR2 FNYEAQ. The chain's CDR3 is CASSQRETQYF. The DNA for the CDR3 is TGTGCCAGCAGCCAGAGGGAGACCCAGTACTTC.

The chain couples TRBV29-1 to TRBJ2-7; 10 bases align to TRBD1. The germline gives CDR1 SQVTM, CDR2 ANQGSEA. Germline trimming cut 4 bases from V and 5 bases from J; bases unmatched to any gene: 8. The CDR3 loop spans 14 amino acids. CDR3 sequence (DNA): TGCAGCGTTGTGGGGGACAGGGGTCGAGACGAGCAGTACTTC. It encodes CSVVGDRGRDEQYF.

CDR3 amino acids: CASTPSPLAGGSTDTQYF. In nucleotides, the CDR3 is TGTGCCAGCACCCCCAGTCCTCTAGCGGGAGGGAGCACAGATACGCAGTATTTT. This chain uses TRBV28 with TRBJ2-3; the match to TRBD2 covers 12 bases. Trimming at V came to 7 bases and at J to 0 bases, leaving 11 bases not matched to a gene. The CDR3 extends over 18 amino acids. Germline lookup yields CDR1 MDHEN and CDR2 SYDVKM.

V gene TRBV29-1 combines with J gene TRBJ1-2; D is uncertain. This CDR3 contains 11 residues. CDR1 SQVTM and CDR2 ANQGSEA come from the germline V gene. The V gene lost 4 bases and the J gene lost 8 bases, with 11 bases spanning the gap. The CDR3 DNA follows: TGCAGCGTTGTCGCAGGCCACGGCTACACCTTC. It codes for CSVVAGHGYTF.

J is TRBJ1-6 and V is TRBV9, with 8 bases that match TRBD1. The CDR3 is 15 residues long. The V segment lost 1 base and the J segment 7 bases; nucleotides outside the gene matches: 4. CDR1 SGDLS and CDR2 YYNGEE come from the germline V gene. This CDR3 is CASSVSQGDNSPLHF. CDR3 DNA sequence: TGTGCCAGCAGCGTATCACAGGGGGACAATTCACCCCTCCACTTT. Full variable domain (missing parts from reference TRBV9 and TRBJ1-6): DSGVTQTPKHLITATGQRVTLRCSPRSGDLSVYWYQQSLDQGLQFLIQYYNGEERAKGNILERFSAQQFPDLHSELNLSSLELGDSALYFCASSVSQGDNSPLHFGNGTRLTVT.

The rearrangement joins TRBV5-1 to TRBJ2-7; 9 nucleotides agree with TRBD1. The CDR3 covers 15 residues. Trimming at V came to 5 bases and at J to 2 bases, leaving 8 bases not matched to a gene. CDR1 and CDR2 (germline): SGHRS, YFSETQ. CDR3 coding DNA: TGCGCCAGCAGTCAGTGGACAGGGGAAACCTACGAGCAGTACTTC. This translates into CASSQWTGETYEQYF.

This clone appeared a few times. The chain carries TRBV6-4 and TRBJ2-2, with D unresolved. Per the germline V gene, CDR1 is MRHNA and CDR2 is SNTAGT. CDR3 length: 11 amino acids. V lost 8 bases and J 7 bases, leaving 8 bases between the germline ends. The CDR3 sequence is CASERFGELFF. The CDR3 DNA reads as TGTGCCAGCGAACGGTTCGGGGAGCTGTTTTTT.

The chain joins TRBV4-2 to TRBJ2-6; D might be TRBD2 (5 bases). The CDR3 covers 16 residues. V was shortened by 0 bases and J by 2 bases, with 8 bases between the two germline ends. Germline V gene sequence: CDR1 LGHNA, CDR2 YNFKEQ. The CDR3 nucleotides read TGTGCCAGCAGCCAAGATGAGGGCACTGGGGCCAACGTCCTGACTTTC. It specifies CASSQDEGTGANVLTF.

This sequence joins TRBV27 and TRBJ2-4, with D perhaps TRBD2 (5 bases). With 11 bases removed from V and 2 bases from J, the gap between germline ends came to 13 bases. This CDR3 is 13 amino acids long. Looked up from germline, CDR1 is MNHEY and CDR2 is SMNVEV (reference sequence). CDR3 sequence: CAAGLGTKNIQYF. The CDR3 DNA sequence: TGTGCCGCGGGTTTAGGGACCAAAAACATTCAGTACTTC.